The sequence of this TCR beta chain was determined in a study of long-term antiretroviral therapy in people with HIV. The sample holds one count of this clone. Researchers ran immunoSEQ v3.0 at survey level. Here immunoSEQ multiplex PCR was the method, and the copy in TCRdb shows in-frame clones only, minus some. The sample carries about 34,000 clones, approximately 95% recorded once. CDR1 and CDR2 (germline): SGHAT, FQNNGV. Trimming took 4 bases from V and 1 from J, leaving 4 bases between them. The CDR3 is 12 amino acids. The specimen comprised unsorted PBMCs, sampled 5 to 5.5 years after starting antiretroviral therapy. The chain combines TRBV11-2 with TRBJ1-1; D call uncertain. The receptor's source is a woman aged 50 to 65 with HIV. CDR3 loop: CASSSANTEAFF. The CDR3 DNA follows: TGTGCCAGCAGCTCAGCGAACACTGAAGCTTTCTTT.